The entry below describes one T cell receptor (gamma chain). Antigen unknown. From germline, CDR1 is EGSTGY and CDR2 YDSYTSSV. J was trimmed by 8 bases and V by 6 bases; bases with no gene match: 7. This CDR3 contains 11 residues. The template was reverse-transcribed extracted RNA. The CDR3 regions were amplified by multiplex PCR from V-gene primers to a constant-region primer. TCRdb re-called clones from the multiplex PCR reads via CATT. The sample comprises 20,000 to 25,000 gamma-chain clones, roughly an eighth of which are singletons, and under 2.5% rests with the top ten. The sample originates from a study of Vδ1+ human thymocytes. General study points: Highly polyclonal TRG and TRD repertoires with Gaussian CDR3 length distributions appeared in thymus. Despite high sort purity, roughly 20% of thymic T cell receptor delta sequences were Vdelta2.

Alphabeta T cells were depleted, then CD3+ Vdelta1+ Vdelta2- thymocytes were FACS-sorted. The sample comprised Vdelta1+ gamma-delta thymocytes from the thymus. Sample subset: FACS-sorted CD3+ TCRalphabeta- TCRVdelta1+ TCRVdelta2- thymocytes. The V gene is TRGV4, the J gene TRGJ1 or TRGJ2. The sequence was obtained from a child under two years old who had congenital heart surgery. CDR3 loop: CATWNVHKKLF. The CDR3 DNA follows: TGTGCCACCTGGAACGTACATAAGAAACTCTTT.